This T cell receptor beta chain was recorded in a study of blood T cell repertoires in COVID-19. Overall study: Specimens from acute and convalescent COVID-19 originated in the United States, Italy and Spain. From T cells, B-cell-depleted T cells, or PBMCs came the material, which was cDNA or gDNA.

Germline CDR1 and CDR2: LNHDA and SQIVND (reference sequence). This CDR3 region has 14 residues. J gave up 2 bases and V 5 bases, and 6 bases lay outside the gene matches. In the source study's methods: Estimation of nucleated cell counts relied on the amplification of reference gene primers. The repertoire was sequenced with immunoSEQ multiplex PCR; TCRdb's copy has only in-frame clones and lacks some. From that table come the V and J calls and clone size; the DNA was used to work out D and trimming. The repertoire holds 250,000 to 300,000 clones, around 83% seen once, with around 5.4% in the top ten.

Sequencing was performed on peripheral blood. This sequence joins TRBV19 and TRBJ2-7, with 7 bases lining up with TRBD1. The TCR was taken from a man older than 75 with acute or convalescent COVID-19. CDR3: CASSARTGAYEQYF. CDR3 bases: TGTGCCAGTAGTGCCCGGACAGGTGCCTACGAGCAGTACTTC.